What follows describes a single TCR beta chain. One junction end disagrees with the germline gene, perhaps due to a read error. The time point denotes: persistent/refractory GD, antithyroid drugs over 5 years with positive TRAb. The TCR library was made from RNA extracted from PBMCs. This entry belongs to a study of regulatory T cells in long-lasting Graves disease. With iRepertoire HTBI primers and Arm-PCR of CDR3 regions, TCR beta libraries were built. TCRdb re-called the multiplex PCR reads through MiXCR, storing one row per CDR3 protein. This table holds a few hundred thousand distinct CDR3 sequences, roughly 21% found once. The CDR3 extends over 15 amino acids. The germline V gene encodes CDR1 SGHTA and CDR2 FQGNSA.

This sequence was found in a female donor with Graves disease. The sample here was peripheral blood mononuclear cells (PBMCs), taken when the disease was refractory, from a patient treated with antithyroid drugs. The rearrangement uses TRBV7-2 and TRBJ2-7; D is uncertain. The CDR3 coding sequence is TGTGCCACCAGCCAGAGATCCCACGGCTCCTACGAGCAGTACTTC. Translating gives CATSQRSHGSYEQYF.